One sample yielded the 20 T cell receptor beta chains listed below, sequenced in a study of OX40 agonist ivuxolimab in advanced cancers. Sequencing used immunoSEQ multiplex PCR; TCRdb keeps in-frame clones, though not all of them. The top ten clones hold roughly 0.5% of a sample with approximately 100,000 clones, about 90% of them seen once. The specimen was CD4+ or CD8+ T cells sorted from blood, collected in a trial of the OX40 agonist ivuxolimab. Receptors were obtained from an adult with an advanced solid tumor such as melanoma, head and neck, liver or kidney cancer.

The chain employs TRBV21-1 and TRBJ1-4; the tabulated D call, TRBD1, remains unverified against the DNA. TRBV21-1 corresponds to a pseudogene. CDR3 length equals 16 residues. CDR3 sequence (DNA): TGTGCCAGCAGCAAAGGGCCGGACAGACCTAATGAAAAACTGTTTTTT. Translated, it gives CASSKGPDRPNEKLFF.

The rearrangement links TRBV7-3 to TRBJ1-6; D is uncertain. The CDR3 is 13 amino acids. The germline V gene encodes CDR1 SGHTA and CDR2 FQGTGA. V lost 5 bases and J 6 bases, leaving 8 bases between the germline ends. The CDR3 sequence is CASSPKSNSPLHF. The CDR3 region has the DNA TGTGCCAGCAGCCCAAAAAGTAATTCACCCCTCCACTTT.

This chain links TRBV28 with TRBJ2-7; no firm D call. The CDR3 totals 11 residues. Per germline, CDR1 MDHEN and CDR2 SYDVKM. V lost 1 base and J 7 bases, leaving 5 bases between the germline ends. The CDR3 coding sequence is TGTGCCAGCAGTTTATTGGGGGAGCAGTACTTC. Its protein is CASSLLGEQYF.

This sequence joins TRBV11-2 and TRBJ1-1; tentatively, D is TRBD1 (6 bases). This CDR3 region has 16 residues. The V end lost 3 bases, the J end lost 0 bases, and 14 bases lay between the germline ends. Per the germline V gene, CDR1 is SGHAT and CDR2 is FQNNGV. The CDR3: CASSFEGGAMNTEAFF. CDR3 coding DNA: TGTGCCAGCAGCTTCGAAGGGGGAGCCATGAACACTGAAGCTTTCTTT. Looking up the rest from reference TRBV11-2 and TRBJ1-1 gives the full variable domain: EAGVAQSPRYKIIEKRQSVAFWCNPISGHATLYWYQQILGQGPKLLIQFQNNGVVDDSQLPKDRFSAERLKGVDSTLKIQPAKLEDSAVYLCASSFEGGAMNTEAFFGQGTRLTVV.

The chain employs TRBV30 and TRBJ1-6, with a possible D match to TRBD1 (5 bases). This CDR3 is 15 amino acids long. V was shortened by 0 bases and J by 10 bases, with 16 bases between the two germline ends. Germline values: CDR1 GTSNPN, CDR2 SVGIG (reference sequence). As DNA, the CDR3 is TGTGCCTGGAGTGTCCCCCCAGGGTTGGACTCACCCCTCCACTTT. Translated, it gives CAWSVPPGLDSPLHF. Complete variable domain (other parts from reference TRBV30 and TRBJ1-6): SQTIHQWPATLVQPVGSPLSLECTVEGTSNPNLYWYRQAAGRGLQLLFYSVGIGQISSEVPQNLSASRPQDRQFILSSKKLLLSDSGFYLCAWSVPPGLDSPLHFGNGTRLTVT.

This clone was seen more than once but under ten times. This rearrangement joins TRBV19 to TRBJ2-2; D not certain. V dropped 3 bases and J dropped 7 bases, with 3 bases sitting between them. Germline CDR1 reads LNHDA; CDR2 reads SQIVND (reference sequence). There are 11 residues in the CDR3. The chain's CDR3 is CASSIGGELFF. CDR3 sequence (DNA): TGTGCCAGTAGTATTGGCGGGGAGCTGTTTTTT.

The V and J genes are TRBV11-2 and TRBJ2-1, with TRBD2 matching 8 bases. CDR1 and CDR2 from the germline V gene are SGHAT and FQNNGV. Losses at the gene ends were 2 bases for V and 8 bases for J; bases not matched to a gene: 8. The length of the CDR3 is 15 residues. The CDR3 spells CASSLSSGGFHEQFF. The DNA of the CDR3 is TGTGCCAGCAGCTTATCGTCGGGGGGGTTCCATGAGCAGTTCTTC.

The V call is TRBV27, the J call TRBJ2-7; a possible D gene is TRBD1 (5 bases). The CDR3 runs to 15 residues. The germline V gene encodes CDR1 MNHEY and CDR2 SMNVEV (reference sequence). V was clipped by 9 bases and J by 0 bases, with 18 bases between them. CDR3 DNA: TGTGCCAGATGCCAGGGCTCAAACTTCTCCTACGAGCAGTACTTC. Protein: CARCQGSNFSYEQYF.

V gene TRBV9 combines with J gene TRBJ1-1; the D gene is possibly TRBD1 (5 bases). The CDR3 length is 12 residues. Trimming left V 3 bases short and J 5 bases short, with 8 bases between. Germline CDR1 is SGDLS and CDR2 is YYNGEE. CDR3 protein: CASSGYRTEAFF. The CDR3 coding sequence is TGTGCCAGCAGCGGTTACAGGACTGAAGCTTTCTTT.

The chain combines TRBV7-3 with TRBJ2-7, with TRBD2 as a possible D gene (6 bases). Germline V gives CDR1 SGHTA, CDR2 FQGTGA. V gave up 1 base and J gave up 2 bases, with 12 bases separating them. CDR3 length equals 15 residues. CDR3: CASSLSGGEPYEQYF. The CDR3 nucleotides are TGTGCCAGCAGCTTAAGCGGCGGGGAACCCTACGAGCAGTACTTC. Full variable domain (missing parts from reference TRBV7-3 and TRBJ2-7): GAGVSQTPSNKVTEKGKYVELRCDPISGHTALYWYRQSLGQGPEFLIYFQGTGAADDSGLPNDRFFAVRPEGSVSTLKIQRTERGDSAVYLCASSLSGGEPYEQYFGPGTRLTVT.

The J gene is TRBJ2-7, the V gene TRBV6-6, with TRBD2 matching over 8 bases. The V gene end was trimmed by 9 bases and the J gene end by 3 bases; junction bases not matched to a gene: 4. The CDR3 is 12 residues long. Germline-derived CDR1 and CDR2 are MNHNY and SVGAGI (reference sequence). DNA of the CDR3: TGTGCCAGTTCACGGGAGGGCTACGAGCAGTACTTC. Amino acid sequence: CASSREGYEQYF.

V and J are TRBV5-1 and TRBJ2-1; TRBD1 is a possible D gene (6 bases). V was shortened by 0 bases and J by 9 bases, with 10 bases between the two germline ends. CDR3 size: 13 residues. Germline CDR1 SGHRS, CDR2 YFSETQ. CDR3 protein: CASSLVLGGEQFF. CDR3 nucleotides: TGCGCCAGCAGCTTGGTTCTAGGGGGTGAGCAGTTCTTC.

V is TRBV5-1 and J is TRBJ2-1, with 8 bases identical to TRBD2. The V segment lost 6 bases and the J segment 8 bases; nucleotides outside the gene matches: 16. The CDR3 contains 16 residues. Germline V gene lookup returns CDR1 SGHRS and CDR2 YFSETQ. The CDR3 is CASTKRPGLGQDEQFF. For the CDR3, the DNA is TGCGCCAGCACGAAGCGACCGGGACTAGGACAAGATGAGCAGTTCTTC.

On this clone itself: An end of the junction does not agree with germline; a read error may underlie this. The chain couples TRBV25-1 to TRBJ1-6, with TRBD1 as a possible D gene (5 bases). This CDR3 comprises 15 residues. Germline assignment: CDR1 MGHDK and CDR2 SYGVNS. In DNA form, the CDR3 reads TGTGCCAGCAGCCTTGCCGGAGGGGATAATTCACCCCCCCACTTT. Protein sequence: CASSLAGGDNSPPHF.

This clone was counted once. This sequence joins TRBV7-2 and TRBJ2-2; D is unclear. The CDR3 runs 14 residues. Germline V CDR1 and CDR2: SGHTA, FQGNSA. Trimming took 6 bases from V and 0 from J, leaving 8 bases between them. The CDR3 reads CASRGPSNTGELFF. The CDR3 coding sequence is TGTGCCAGCAGGGGTCCTTCGAACACCGGGGAGCTGTTTTTT.

The chain has TRBV9 and TRBJ1-1, with 7 bases aligning to TRBD1. CDR1 and CDR2 (germline): SGDLS, YYNGEE. The CDR3 extends over 15 amino acids. Losses at the gene ends were 3 bases for V and 3 bases for J; bases not matched to a gene: 8. Written as DNA, the CDR3 is TGTGCCAGCAGCGGACGGGGACAGATTGACACTGAAGCTTTCTTT. It translates to CASSGRGQIDTEAFF.

In DNA form, the CDR3 reads TGCGCCAGCAGCTCTCTGACTGGGCCCAAGGCCAAAAACATTCAGTACTTC. Protein: CASSSLTGPKAKNIQYF. The V call is TRBV5-1, the J call TRBJ2-4, with unresolved D. The CDR3 length is 17 residues. V was cut by 3 bases and J by 1 base, with 17 bases left in between. The V gene's germline CDR1 is SGHRS and CDR2 YFSETQ.

V and J are TRBV7-2 and TRBJ1-1; a weak D match, TRBD1 (6 bases). Trimming removed 1 base from V and 1 base from J, with 13 bases in between. The CDR3 is 16 residues long. Looked up from germline, CDR1 is SGHTA and CDR2 is FQGNSA. As DNA, the CDR3 is TGTGCCAGCAGCTTAGTCCTTTGGGGGGCGAACACTGAAGCTTTCTTT. Residues: CASSLVLWGANTEAFF.

V is TRBV6-6 and J is TRBJ1-5; 11 bases map to TRBD1. The length of the CDR3 is 16 residues. The J segment lost 7 bases and the V segment lost 6 bases, leaving 11 bases of the junction unmatched. In germline, CDR1 is MNHNY, CDR2 SVGAGI (reference sequence). The CDR3 DNA follows: TGTGCCAGCAGAGGACAGGGGGCCGGGGGTCGACAGCCCCAGCATTTT. Its protein is CASRGQGAGGRQPQHF.

The chain uses TRBV6-5 and TRBJ1-5; D unclear. V was trimmed by 6 bases and J by 15 bases, leaving 15 bases between them. The CDR3 has 11 amino acids. Germline CDR1 reads MNHEY; CDR2 reads SVGAGI. The CDR3: CASRSTYPTHF. For the CDR3, the DNA is TGTGCCAGCAGAAGCACATACCCCACGCATTTT.